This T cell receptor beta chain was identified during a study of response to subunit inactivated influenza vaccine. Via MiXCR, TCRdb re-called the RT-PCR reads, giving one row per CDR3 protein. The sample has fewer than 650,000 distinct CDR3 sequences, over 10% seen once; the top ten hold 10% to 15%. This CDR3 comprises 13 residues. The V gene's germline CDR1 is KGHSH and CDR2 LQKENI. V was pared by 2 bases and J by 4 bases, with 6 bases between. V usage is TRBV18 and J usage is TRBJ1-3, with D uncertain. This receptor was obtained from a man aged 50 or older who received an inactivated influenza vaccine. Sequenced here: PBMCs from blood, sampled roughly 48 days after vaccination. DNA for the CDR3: TGTGCCAGCTCACCAGAAGGGGGAAACACCATATATTTT. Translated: CASSPEGGNTIYF.